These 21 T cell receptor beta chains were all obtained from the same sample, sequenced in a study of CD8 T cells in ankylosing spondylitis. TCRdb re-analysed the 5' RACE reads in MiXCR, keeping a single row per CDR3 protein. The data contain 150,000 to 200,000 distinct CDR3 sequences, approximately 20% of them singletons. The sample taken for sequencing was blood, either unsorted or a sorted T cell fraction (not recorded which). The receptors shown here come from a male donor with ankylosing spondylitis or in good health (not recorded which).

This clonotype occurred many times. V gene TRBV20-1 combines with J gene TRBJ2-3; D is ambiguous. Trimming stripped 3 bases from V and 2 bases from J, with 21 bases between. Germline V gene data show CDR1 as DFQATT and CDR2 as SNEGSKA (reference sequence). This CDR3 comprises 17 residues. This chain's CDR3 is CSASYTLGPRLTDTQYF. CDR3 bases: TGCAGTGCTAGTTACACCCTCGGCCCCCGGCTCACAGATACGCAGTATTTT.

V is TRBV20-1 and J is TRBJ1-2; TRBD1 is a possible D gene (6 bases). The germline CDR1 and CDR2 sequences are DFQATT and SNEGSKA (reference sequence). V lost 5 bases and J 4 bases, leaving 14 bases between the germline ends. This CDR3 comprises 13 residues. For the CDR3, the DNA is TGCAGTGCTTCAGAACAGGGAATCTATGGCTACACCTTC. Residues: CSASEQGIYGYTF.

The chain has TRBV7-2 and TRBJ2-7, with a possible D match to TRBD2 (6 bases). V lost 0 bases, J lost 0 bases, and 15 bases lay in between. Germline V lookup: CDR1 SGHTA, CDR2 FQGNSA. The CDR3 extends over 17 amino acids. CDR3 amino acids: CASSLAVSGTLSYEQYF. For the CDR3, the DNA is TGTGCCAGCAGCTTAGCGGTTTCCGGGACTCTCTCCTACGAGCAGTACTTC.

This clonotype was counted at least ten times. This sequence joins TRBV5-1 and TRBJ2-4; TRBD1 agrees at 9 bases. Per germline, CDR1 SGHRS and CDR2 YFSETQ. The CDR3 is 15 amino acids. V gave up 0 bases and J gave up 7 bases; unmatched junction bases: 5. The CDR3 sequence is CASSLDLGQGNIQYF. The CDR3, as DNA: TGCGCCAGCAGCTTGGACTTGGGACAGGGTAACATTCAGTACTTC.

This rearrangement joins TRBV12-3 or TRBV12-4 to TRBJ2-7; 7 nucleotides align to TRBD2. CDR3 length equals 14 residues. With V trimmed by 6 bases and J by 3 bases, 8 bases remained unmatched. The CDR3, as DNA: TGTGCCAGCAGGCCGTTGGGAGGGGACTACGAGCAGTACTTC. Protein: CASRPLGGDYEQYF.

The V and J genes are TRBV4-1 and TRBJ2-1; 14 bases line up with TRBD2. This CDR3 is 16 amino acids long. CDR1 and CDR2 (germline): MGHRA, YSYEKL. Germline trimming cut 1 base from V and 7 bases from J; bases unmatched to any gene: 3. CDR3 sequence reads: CASSQGWTSGRNEQFF. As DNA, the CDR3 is TGCGCCAGCAGCCAAGGATGGACTAGCGGGAGGAATGAGCAGTTCTTC.

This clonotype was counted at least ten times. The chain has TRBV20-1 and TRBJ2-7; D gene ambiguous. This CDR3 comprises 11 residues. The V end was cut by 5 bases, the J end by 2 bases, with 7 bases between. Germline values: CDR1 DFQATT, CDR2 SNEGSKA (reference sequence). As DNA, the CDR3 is TGCAGTGCTTCGGAGCCCTACGAGCAGTACTTC. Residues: CSASEPYEQYF.

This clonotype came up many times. Here the CDR3 reads CSAPPGFQETQYF. CDR3 sequence (DNA): TGCAGTGCTCCCCCGGGATTTCAAGAGACCCAGTACTTC. The V call is TRBV20-1, the J call TRBJ2-5; maybe TRBD2 (5 bases). Germline CDR1 reads DFQATT; CDR2 reads SNEGSKA (reference sequence). V was pared by 5 bases and J by 2 bases, with 12 bases between. The CDR3 totals 13 residues.

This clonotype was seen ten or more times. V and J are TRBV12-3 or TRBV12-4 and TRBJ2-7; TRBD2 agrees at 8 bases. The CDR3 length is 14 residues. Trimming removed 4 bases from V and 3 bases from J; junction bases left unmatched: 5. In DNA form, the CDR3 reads TGTGCCAGCAGTTCAGCGGGAGTGAGCTACGAGCAGTACTTC. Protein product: CASSSAGVSYEQYF.

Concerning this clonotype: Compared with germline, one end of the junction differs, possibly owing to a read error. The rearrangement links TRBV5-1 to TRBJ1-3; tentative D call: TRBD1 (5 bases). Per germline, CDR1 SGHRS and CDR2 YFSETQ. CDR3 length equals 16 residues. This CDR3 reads CAGSLGGQNSGNTIYF. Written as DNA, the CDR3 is TGCGCCGGCAGCTTGGGTGGACAAAACTCTGGAAACACCATATATTTT.

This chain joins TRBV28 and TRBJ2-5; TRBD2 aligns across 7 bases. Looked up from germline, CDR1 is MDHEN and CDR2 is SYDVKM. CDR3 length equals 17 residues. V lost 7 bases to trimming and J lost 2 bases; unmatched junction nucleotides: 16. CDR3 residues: CASTGRGREFWQETQYF. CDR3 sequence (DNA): TGTGCCAGCACGGGTCGCGGGAGAGAGTTTTGGCAAGAGACCCAGTACTTC. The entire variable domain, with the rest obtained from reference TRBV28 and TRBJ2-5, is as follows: DVKVTQSSRYLVKRTGEKVFLECVQDMDHENMFWYRQDPGLGLRLIYFSYDVKMKEKGDIPEGYSVSREKKERFSLILESASTNQTSMYLCASTGRGREFWQETQYFGPGTRLLVL.

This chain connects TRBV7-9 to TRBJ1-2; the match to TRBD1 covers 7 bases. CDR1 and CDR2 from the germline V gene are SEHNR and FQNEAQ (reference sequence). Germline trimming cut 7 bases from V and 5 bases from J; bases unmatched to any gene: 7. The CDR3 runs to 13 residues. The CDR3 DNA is TGTGCCAGCACGAGACAGGGAACATATGGCTACACCTTC. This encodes CASTRQGTYGYTF.

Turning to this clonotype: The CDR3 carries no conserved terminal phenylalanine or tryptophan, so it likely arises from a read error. The CDR3 spells CSAKPQGKSGYTL. DNA of the CDR3: TGCAGTGCTAAACCCCAGGGGAAATCTGGCTACACCCTC. The chain has TRBV20-1 and TRBJ1-2; the D gene is possibly TRBD1 (6 bases). The CDR3 loop spans 13 amino acids. The germline CDR1 and CDR2 sequences are DFQATT and SNEGSKA (reference sequence). Trimming removed 4 bases at V and 7 bases at J, with 16 bases between.

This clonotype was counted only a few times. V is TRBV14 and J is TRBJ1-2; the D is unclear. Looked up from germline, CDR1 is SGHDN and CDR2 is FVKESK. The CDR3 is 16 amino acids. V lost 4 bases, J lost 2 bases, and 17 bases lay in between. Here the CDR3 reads CASSRPGGPTNYGYTF. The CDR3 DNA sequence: TGTGCCAGCAGCCGTCCCGGCGGACCGACCAACTATGGCTACACCTTC.

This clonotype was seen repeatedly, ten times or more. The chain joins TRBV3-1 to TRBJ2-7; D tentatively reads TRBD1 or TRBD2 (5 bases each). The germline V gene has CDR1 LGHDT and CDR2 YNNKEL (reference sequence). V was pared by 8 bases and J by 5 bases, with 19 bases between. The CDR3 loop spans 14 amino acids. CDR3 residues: CASGGLDFGNEQYF. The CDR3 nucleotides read TGTGCCAGCGGGGGATTAGACTTTGGCAACGAGCAGTACTTC.

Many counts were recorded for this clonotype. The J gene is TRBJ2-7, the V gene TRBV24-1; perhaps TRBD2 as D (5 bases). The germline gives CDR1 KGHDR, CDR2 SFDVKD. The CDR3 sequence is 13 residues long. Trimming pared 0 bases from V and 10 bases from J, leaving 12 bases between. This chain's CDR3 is CATSDLTEGLQYF. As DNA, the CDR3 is TGTGCCACCAGTGATTTGACCGAAGGACTTCAGTACTTC.

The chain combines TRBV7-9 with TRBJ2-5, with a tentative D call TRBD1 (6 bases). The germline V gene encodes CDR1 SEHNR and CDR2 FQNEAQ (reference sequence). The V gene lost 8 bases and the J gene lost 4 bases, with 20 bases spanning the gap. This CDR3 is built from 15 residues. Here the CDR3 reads CASPLRGNSTETQYF. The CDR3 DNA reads TGTGCCAGCCCCCTCAGGGGCAACTCTACAGAGACCCAGTACTTC.

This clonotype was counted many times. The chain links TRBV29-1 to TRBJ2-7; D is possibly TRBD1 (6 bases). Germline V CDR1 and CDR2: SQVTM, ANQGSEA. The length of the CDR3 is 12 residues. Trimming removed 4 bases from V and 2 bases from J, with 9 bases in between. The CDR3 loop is CSVGTGPYEQYF. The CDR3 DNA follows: TGCAGCGTTGGCACAGGGCCCTACGAGCAGTACTTC.

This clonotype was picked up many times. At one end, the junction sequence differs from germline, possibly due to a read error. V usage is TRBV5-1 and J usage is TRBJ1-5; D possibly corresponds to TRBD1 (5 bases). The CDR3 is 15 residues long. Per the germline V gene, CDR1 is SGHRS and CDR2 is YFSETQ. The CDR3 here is CASSLGQGNNQPQHF. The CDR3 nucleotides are TGTGCCAGCAGTTTAGGTCAGGGAAACAATCAGCCCCAGCATTTT. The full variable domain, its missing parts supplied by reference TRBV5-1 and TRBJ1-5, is KAGVTQTPRYLIKTRGQQVTLSCSPISGHRSVSWYQQTPGQGLQFLFEYFSETQRNKGNFPGRFSGRQFSNSRSEMNVSTLELGDSALYLCASSLGQGNNQPQHFGDGTRLSIL.

The CDR3 DNA is TGTGCCAGCAGCTTAGGACTAGCGGGAGACGCTGAGCAGTTCTTC. This codes for CASSLGLAGDAEQFF. The J gene is TRBJ2-1, the V gene TRBV7-9; TRBD2 agrees at 12 bases. The CDR3 totals 15 residues. The germline V gene encodes CDR1 SEHNR and CDR2 FQNEAQ (reference sequence). Germline trimming cut 1 base from V and 9 bases from J; bases unmatched to any gene: 4.

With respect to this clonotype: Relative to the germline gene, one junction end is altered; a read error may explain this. This CDR3 is CCASSVLTSGRDTQYF. CDR3 nucleotide sequence: TGCTGTGCTAGTTCCGTTTTGACTAGCGGGAGGGATACGCAGTATTTT. The rearrangement uses TRBV20-1 and TRBJ2-3, with 13 bases aligning to TRBD2. Germline V gene lookup returns CDR1 DFQATT and CDR2 SNEGSKA (reference sequence). The CDR3 has 16 amino acids.